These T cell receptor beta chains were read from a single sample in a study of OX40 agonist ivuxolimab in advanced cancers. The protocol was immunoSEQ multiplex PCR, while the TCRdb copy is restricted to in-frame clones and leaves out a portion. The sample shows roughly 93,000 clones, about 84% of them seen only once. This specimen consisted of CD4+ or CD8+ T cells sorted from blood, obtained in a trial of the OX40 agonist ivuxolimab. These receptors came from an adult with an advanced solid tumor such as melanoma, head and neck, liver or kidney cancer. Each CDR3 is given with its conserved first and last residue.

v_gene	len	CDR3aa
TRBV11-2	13	CASSIAGTAEAFF
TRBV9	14	CASSVDIYTGELFF
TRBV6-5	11	CASSQGEKLFF
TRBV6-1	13	CASSEGSNQPQHF
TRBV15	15	CATSRDGRAPQPQHF
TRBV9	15	CASSVVGTGGGGYTF
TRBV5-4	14	CASSRDIGVGELFF
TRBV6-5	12	CASGGGPYEQYF
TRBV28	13	CASRTLDQETQYF
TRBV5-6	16	CASSLFSQAVDGGYTF
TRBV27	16	CASSYRTGTYNSPLHF
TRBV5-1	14	CASSLDLSVYEQYF
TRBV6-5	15	CASSPDTGRSYEQYF
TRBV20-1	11	CSGRAQETQYF
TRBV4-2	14	CASSPYRDPTEAFF
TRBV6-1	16	CASSELAGWSNQPQHF
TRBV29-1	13	CSVGTGSTDTQYF
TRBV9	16	CASSGLRTSSTGELFF
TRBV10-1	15	CASSDRGAANTEAFF
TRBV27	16	CARAEGEGYSNQPQHF
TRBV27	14	CASSFRGDFYGYTF
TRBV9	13	CASGGRSYNEQFF
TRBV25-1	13	CASRLTENTEAFF
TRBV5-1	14	CASSQESARETQYF
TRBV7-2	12	CASSSSGLEQYF
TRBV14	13	CASSQFKVYEQFF
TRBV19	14	CASSISPGTDTQYF
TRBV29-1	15	CSVAPTGSGFVKLFF
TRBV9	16	CASSGQGSSYNSPLHF
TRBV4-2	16	CASSQDDGGGALEQYF
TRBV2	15	CASSDGGTPGGEQYF
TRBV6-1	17	CASSEPKGAISNQPQHF
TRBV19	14	CASIWRTGDGELFF
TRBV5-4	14	CASSSDRVATEAFF
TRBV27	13	CASSLTGGYEQYF